This is a list of T cell receptor beta chains from one sample in a study of CD8 T cells in Susac syndrome. TCRdb processed the immunoSEQ multiplex PCR reads anew with MiXCR; each CDR3 protein has one entry. The sample includes under 200,000 distinct CDR3 sequences, roughly 95% of them seen just once. Sequenced sample: CD8+ T cells from PBMCs. Receptors originate from a human donor with multiple sclerosis. CDR3s include the opening cysteine and the closing phenylalanine or tryptophan. The order of the fields is D gene, V gene, clone size, J gene, CDR3 protein, CDR3 DNA. D genes are given only for firm matches. Clone size appears in some rows only: once, few, many, or a class for an expanded clone.

D: TRBD1; V: TRBV5-1; size: NA; J: TRBJ2-7; CDR3: CASSWTGADEQYF; DNA: TGCGCCAGCAGCTGGACAGGGGCGGACGAGCAGTACTTC
D: TRBD2; V: TRBV2; size: NA; J: TRBJ2-1; CDR3: CASNGPSGRSWNEQFF; DNA: TGTGCCAGCAACGGACCTAGCGGGAGGTCTTGGAATGAGCAGTTCTTC
D: NA; V: TRBV6-5; size: NA; J: TRBJ1-2; CDR3: CASRPRQESNYGYTF; DNA: TGTGCCAGCAGGCCTAGACAGGAGTCTAACTATGGCTACACCTTC
D: NA; V: TRBV19; size: NA; J: TRBJ2-1; CDR3: CASSTRLIDEQFF; DNA: TGTGCCAGTAGTACCAGACTTATCGATGAGCAGTTCTTC
D: NA; V: TRBV7-3; size: once; J: TRBJ2-7; CDR3: CASSADRTYEQYF; DNA: TGTGCCAGCAGCGCGGACAGAACCTACGAGCAGTACTTC
D: NA; V: TRBV3-1; size: NA; J: TRBJ1-6; CDR3: CASSRALGLNSPLHF; DNA: TGTGCCAGCAGCCGGGCCCTGGGCCTTAATTCACCCCTCCACTTT
D: NA; V: TRBV23-1; size: NA; J: TRBJ1-5; CDR3: CASSHFARDQPQHF; DNA: TGCGCCAGCAGTCATTTTGCCCGGGATCAGCCCCAGCATTTT
D: NA; V: TRBV13; size: NA; J: TRBJ1-1; CDR3: CASSFPEMNTEAFF; DNA: TGTGCCAGCAGCTTTCCAGAGATGAACACTGAAGCTTTCTTT
D: TRBD1; V: TRBV12-3/TRBV12-4; size: NA; J: TRBJ1-5; CDR3: CASSPGTGYQPQHF; DNA: TGTGCCAGCAGTCCCGGGACAGGCTATCAGCCCCAGCATTTT
D: NA; V: TRBV9; size: few; J: TRBJ1-6; CDR3: CASSVAGSPLHF; DNA: TGTGCCAGCAGCGTAGCGGGTTCACCCCTCCACTTT
D: TRBD2; V: TRBV7-8; size: NA; J: TRBJ2-3; CDR3: CETRSETSGLRTDTQYF; DNA: TGTGAGACCCGGTCCGAGACTAGCGGCCTCCGCACAGATACGCAGTATTTT
D: NA; V: TRBV9; size: NA; J: TRBJ2-1; CDR3: CASSVGDSYNEQFF; DNA: TGTGCCAGCAGCGTAGGAGATTCCTACAATGAGCAGTTCTTC